One sample yielded the 5 T cell receptor beta chains listed below, sequenced in a study of T cells in Graves' hyperthyroidism and ophthalmopathy. Amplification of TCR beta CDR3 regions used RNA as the template. Researchers ran a first-round RT-PCR on the TCR CDR3 using the HTBI primer set. TCRdb reprocessed the multiplex PCR reads with MiXCR, giving one entry per CDR3 protein. The data show 610,000 or so distinct CDR3 sequences, under 60% seen once. Sequencing input: peripheral blood or thyroid tissue (not recorded which). These TCRs come from a woman between 18 and 29 years old with Graves' hyperthyroidism.

This clonotype came up many times. The chain links TRBV13 to TRBJ1-6; D is ambiguous. The germline CDR1 and CDR2 sequences are PRHDT and FYEKMQ (reference sequence). Between the trimmed V and J ends, which lost 1 base and 17 bases, there was a span of 12 bases. The CDR3 length is 12 residues. CDR3 bases: TGTGCCAGCAGCTTAGATGGCACGATGTTCCACTTT. It codes for CASSLDGTMFHF.

This clonotype occurred many times. The chain couples TRBV7-2 to TRBJ2-7; D may correspond to TRBD1 or TRBD2 (5 bases each). Per the germline V gene, CDR1 is SGHTA and CDR2 is FQGNSA. V shed 5 bases and J shed 2 bases, with 13 bases lying between them. The CDR3 contains 14 residues. The CDR3 sequence is CASSRVGTTYEQYF. DNA for the CDR3: TGTGCCAGCAGCCGAGTGGGGACCACCTACGAGCAGTACTTC.

This chain uses TRBV12-3 or TRBV12-4 with TRBJ2-1; D may be TRBD2 (5 bases). V lost 3 bases and J lost 5, with 20 bases in between. The CDR3 length is 17 residues. CDR3 loop: CASSFGDLAGLNNEQFF. CDR3 nucleotide sequence: TGTGCCAGCAGTTTTGGGGATTTGGCGGGCCTCAACAATGAGCAGTTCTTC.

Concerning this clonotype: As the CDR3 is not closed by the conserved phenylalanine or tryptophan, this likely results from a read error. The DNA is omitted, as the CDR3 cannot be located on it reliably, and the CDR3 follows TCRdb's listing. The chain joins TRBV19 to TRBJ1-1. Germline lookup yields CDR1 LNHDA and CDR2 SQIVND (reference sequence). A total of 16 residues make up the CDR3, ends included. CDR3 sequence reads: CASSIDPFVAEIEANY.

The chain combines TRBV7-2 with TRBJ2-7; 7 nucleotides match TRBD1. Germline assignment: CDR1 SGHTA and CDR2 FQGNSA. The CDR3 covers 15 residues. The V segment lost 5 bases and the J segment 2 bases; nucleotides outside the gene matches: 9. CDR3 in amino acids: CASSQGDSSTYEQYF. Written as DNA, the CDR3 is TGTGCCAGCAGCCAAGGGGACAGTTCCACCTACGAGCAGTACTTC.